Reported below is one TCR beta chain. The data were taken from a study of blood T cell repertoires in COVID-19. Study at large: Samples representing acute and convalescent COVID-19 were sourced from the United States, Italy and Spain. In each case, the material was cDNA or gDNA derived from T cells, B-cell-depleted T cells, or PBMCs.

Per the original data handling: Using reference gene primer amplification, nucleated cell counts were estimated. The data were produced by immunoSEQ multiplex PCR, yet TCRdb's version contains in-frame clones alone and is incomplete. V and J calls and clone size are those listed in that table; D and trimming were worked out from the DNA. The sample yields around 200,000 clones, around 83% seen once. Germline CDR1 reads SGHTA; CDR2 reads FQGNSA. Trimming removed 0 bases from V and 4 bases from J, with 15 bases in between. The CDR3 is made up of 16 amino acids. V gene TRBV7-2 combines with J gene TRBJ2-5; the D gene is possibly TRBD1 (6 bases). This sequence was found in a man aged 40-55 years with active or convalescent COVID-19. Sequenced: peripheral blood. The DNA of the CDR3 is TGTGCCAGCAGCTTAGCCAAACAGGGCCGGGGAGAGACCCAGTACTTC. Its protein product is CASSLAKQGRGETQYF. Full variable domain (rest looked up from reference TRBV7-2 and TRBJ2-5): GAGVSQSPSNKVTEKGKDVELRCDPISGHTALYWYRQSLGQGLEFLIYFQGNSAPDKSGLPSDRFSAERTGGSVSTLTIQRTQQEDSAVYLCASSLAKQGRGETQYFGPGTRLLVL.